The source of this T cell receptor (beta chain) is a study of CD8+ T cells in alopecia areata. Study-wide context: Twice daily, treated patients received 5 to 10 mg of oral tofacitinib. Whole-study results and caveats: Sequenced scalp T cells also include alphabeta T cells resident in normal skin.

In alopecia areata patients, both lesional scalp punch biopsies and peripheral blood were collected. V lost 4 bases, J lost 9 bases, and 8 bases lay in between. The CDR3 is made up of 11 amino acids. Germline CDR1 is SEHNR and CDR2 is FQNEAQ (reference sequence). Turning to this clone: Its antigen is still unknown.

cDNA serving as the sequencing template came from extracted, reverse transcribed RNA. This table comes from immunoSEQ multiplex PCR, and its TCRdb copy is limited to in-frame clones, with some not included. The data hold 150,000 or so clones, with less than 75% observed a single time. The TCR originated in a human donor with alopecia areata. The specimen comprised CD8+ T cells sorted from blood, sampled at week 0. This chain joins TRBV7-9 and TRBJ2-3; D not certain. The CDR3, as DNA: TGTGCCAGCAGCTGGTCCGACACGCAGTATTTT. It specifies CASSWSDTQYF. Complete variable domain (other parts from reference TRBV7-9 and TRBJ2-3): DTGVSQNPRHKITKRGQNVTFRCDPISEHNRLYWYRQTLGQGPEFLTYFQNEAQLEKSRLLSDRFSAERPKGSFSTLEIQRTEQGDSAMYLCASSWSDTQYFGPGTRLTVL.